This T cell receptor beta chain was captured in a study of OX40 agonist ivuxolimab in advanced cancers. This clone was recorded a few times. The table came from immunoSEQ multiplex PCR; TCRdb's copy has only in-frame clones and leaves some out. The data contain about 62,000 clones, about 85% of them singletons. CDR1 is SGHNT, CDR2 YYREEE, per germline (reference sequence). V shed 3 bases and J shed 7 bases, with 11 bases lying between them. This CDR3 contains 14 residues. The V and J genes are TRBV5-4 and TRBJ1-6; no clear D gene. The clonotype originates from an adult with an advanced solid tumor such as melanoma, head and neck, liver or kidney cancer. Source: CD4+ or CD8+ T cells sorted from blood, taken in a trial of the OX40 agonist ivuxolimab. CDR3 in amino acids: CASSYGLTNSPLHF. DNA of the CDR3: TGTGCCAGCAGCTATGGACTGACAAATTCACCCCTCCACTTT.